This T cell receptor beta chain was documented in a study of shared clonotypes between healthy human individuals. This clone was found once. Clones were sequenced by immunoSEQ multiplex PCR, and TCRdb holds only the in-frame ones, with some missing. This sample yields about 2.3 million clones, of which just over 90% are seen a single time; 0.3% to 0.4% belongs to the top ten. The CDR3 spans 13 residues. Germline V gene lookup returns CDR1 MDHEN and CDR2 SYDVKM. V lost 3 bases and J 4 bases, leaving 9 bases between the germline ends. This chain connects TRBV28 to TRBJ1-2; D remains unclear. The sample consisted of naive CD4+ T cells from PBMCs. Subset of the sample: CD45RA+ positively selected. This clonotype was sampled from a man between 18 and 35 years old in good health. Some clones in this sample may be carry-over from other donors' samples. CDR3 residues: CASSFEEGYGYTF. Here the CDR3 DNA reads TGTGCCAGCAGTTTTGAGGAGGGCTATGGCTACACCTTC.